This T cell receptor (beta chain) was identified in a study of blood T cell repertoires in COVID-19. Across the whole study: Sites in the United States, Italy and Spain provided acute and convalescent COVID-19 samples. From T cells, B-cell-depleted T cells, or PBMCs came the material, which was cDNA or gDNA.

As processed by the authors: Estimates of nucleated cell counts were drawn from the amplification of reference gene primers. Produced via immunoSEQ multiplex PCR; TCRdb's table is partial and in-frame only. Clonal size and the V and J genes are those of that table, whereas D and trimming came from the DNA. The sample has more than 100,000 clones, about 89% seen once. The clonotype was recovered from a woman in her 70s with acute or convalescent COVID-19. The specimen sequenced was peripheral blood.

CDR3 residues: CSVATGLRNSPLHF. CDR3 coding DNA: TGCAGCGTTGCTACAGGGTTACGAAATTCACCCCTCCACTTT. The chain has TRBV29-1 and TRBJ1-6, with D possibly matching TRBD1 (6 bases). The CDR3 spans 14 residues. Germline lookup yields CDR1 SQVTM and CDR2 ANQGSEA. V was pared by 4 bases and J by 7 bases, with 14 bases between.